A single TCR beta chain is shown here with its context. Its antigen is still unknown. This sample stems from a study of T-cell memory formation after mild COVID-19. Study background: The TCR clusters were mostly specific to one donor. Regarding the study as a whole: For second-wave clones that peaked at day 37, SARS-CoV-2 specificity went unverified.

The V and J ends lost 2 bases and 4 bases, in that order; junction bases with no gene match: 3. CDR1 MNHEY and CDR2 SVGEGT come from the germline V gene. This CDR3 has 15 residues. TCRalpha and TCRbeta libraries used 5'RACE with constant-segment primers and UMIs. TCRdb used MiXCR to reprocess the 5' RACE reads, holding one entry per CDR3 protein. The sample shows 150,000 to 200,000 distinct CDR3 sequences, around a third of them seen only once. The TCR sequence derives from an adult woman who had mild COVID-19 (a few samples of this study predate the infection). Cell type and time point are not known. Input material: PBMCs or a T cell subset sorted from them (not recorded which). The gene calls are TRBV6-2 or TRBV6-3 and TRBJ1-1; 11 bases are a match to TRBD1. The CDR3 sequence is CASSYTGTGGTEAFF. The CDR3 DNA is TGTGCCAGCAGTTACACCGGGACAGGGGGCACTGAAGCTTTCTTT.